Listed below are T cell receptor beta chains from one sample, sequenced in a study of control samples from healthy donors and cancer patients. Profiling relied on immunoSEQ multiplex PCR, and the TCRdb table lists in-frame clones only, not all of them. The sample holds 150,000 to 200,000 clones, 91% seen once. Sequencing was performed on blood. The receptors were sampled from a woman in her 30s in good health. Both conserved end residues are part of each CDR3. The order of the fields is V gene, clone size, D gene, J gene, CDR3 protein, CDR3 DNA. The D gene is left open where the match is weak. Rows may omit the clone size; those that give it use once, few, many or a size class.

v_call: TRBV10-3
clone_size: .
d_call: .
j_call: TRBJ2-5
cdr3_aa: CAISRSPRETQYF
cdr3_nt: TGTGCCATCAGTCGGAGCCCCCGGGAGACCCAGTACTTC

v_call: TRBV9
clone_size: .
d_call: TRBD1
j_call: TRBJ2-7
cdr3_aa: CASSVGQGHYEQYF
cdr3_nt: TGTGCCAGCAGCGTAGGACAGGGCCACTACGAGCAGTACTTC

v_call: TRBV3-1/TRBV3-2
clone_size: .
d_call: .
j_call: TRBJ1-5
cdr3_aa: CASSPGHNQPQHF
cdr3_nt: TGTGCCAGCAGCCCAGGCCACAATCAGCCCCAGCATTTT

v_call: TRBV18
clone_size: .
d_call: TRBD1
j_call: TRBJ2-5
cdr3_aa: CASSPGQGETQYF
cdr3_nt: TGTGCCAGCTCACCGGGACAGGGAGAGACCCAGTACTTC

v_call: TRBV28
clone_size: .
d_call: TRBD2
j_call: TRBJ2-7
cdr3_aa: CASSPGTSGTDEQYF
cdr3_nt: TGTGCCAGCAGTCCCGGGACTAGCGGGACGGACGAGCAGTACTTC

v_call: TRBV11-3
clone_size: .
d_call: TRBD1
j_call: TRBJ1-1
cdr3_aa: CASSLGQATEAFF
cdr3_nt: TGTGCCAGCAGCTTGGGACAGGCCACTGAAGCTTTCTTT

v_call: TRBV18
clone_size: .
d_call: TRBD2
j_call: TRBJ2-3
cdr3_aa: CASSPPRLAGTDTQYF
cdr3_nt: TGTGCCAGCTCACCACCGCGGCTAGCGGGCACAGATACGCAGTATTTT

v_call: TRBV6-5
clone_size: few
d_call: .
j_call: TRBJ2-1
cdr3_aa: CASSYGIAPGNEQFF
cdr3_nt: TGTGCCAGCAGTTACGGGATAGCCCCTGGCAATGAGCAGTTCTTC

v_call: TRBV19
clone_size: .
d_call: TRBD1
j_call: TRBJ2-6
cdr3_aa: CASSTHRGRTSGANVLTF
cdr3_nt: TGTGCCAGTAGTACCCACAGGGGGCGAACCTCTGGGGCCAACGTCCTGACTTTC

v_call: TRBV6-6
clone_size: .
d_call: TRBD2
j_call: TRBJ2-7
cdr3_aa: CASSYGGRAYEQYF
cdr3_nt: TGTGCCAGCAGTTACGGCGGGAGGGCCTACGAGCAGTACTTC

v_call: TRBV9
clone_size: .
d_call: .
j_call: TRBJ2-2
cdr3_aa: CASSADHNTGELFF
cdr3_nt: TGTGCCAGCAGCGCGGACCACAACACCGGGGAGCTGTTTTTT

v_call: TRBV19
clone_size: .
d_call: .
j_call: TRBJ1-5
cdr3_aa: CASSIVPGNQPQHF
cdr3_nt: TGTGCCAGTAGTATAGTCCCAGGAAATCAGCCCCAGCATTTT

v_call: TRBV7-8
clone_size: .
d_call: TRBD2
j_call: TRBJ2-7
cdr3_aa: CASSFAGTSGRAGYEQYF
cdr3_nt: TGTGCCAGCAGCTTTGCCGGGACTAGCGGGAGGGCCGGGTACGAGCAGTACTTC

v_call: TRBV5-5
clone_size: .
d_call: TRBD1
j_call: TRBJ1-6
cdr3_aa: CASRWTGGRNSPLHF
cdr3_nt: TGTGCCAGCAGGTGGACAGGGGGGCGTAATTCACCCCTCCACTTT

v_call: TRBV27
clone_size: .
d_call: TRBD1
j_call: TRBJ1-5
cdr3_aa: CASSLQGGNQPQHF
cdr3_nt: TGTGCCAGCAGTTTACAGGGGGGCAATCAGCCCCAGCATTTT

v_call: TRBV6-6
clone_size: .
d_call: .
j_call: TRBJ2-3
cdr3_aa: CASSPAGWGDTQYF
cdr3_nt: TGTGCCAGCAGCCCCGCAGGGTGGGGAGATACGCAGTATTTT

v_call: TRBV7-9
clone_size: .
d_call: .
j_call: TRBJ1-2
cdr3_aa: CASSLVGREDNYGYTF
cdr3_nt: TGTGCCAGCAGCTTAGTGGGCCGGGAGGATAACTATGGCTACACCTTC

v_call: TRBV7-2
clone_size: .
d_call: .
j_call: TRBJ2-3
cdr3_aa: CASSLGTTDTQYF
cdr3_nt: TGTGCCAGCAGCTTAGGGACCACAGATACGCAGTATTTT

v_call: TRBV30
clone_size: .
d_call: .
j_call: TRBJ1-2
cdr3_aa: CAWSVPNYGYTF
cdr3_nt: TGTGCCTGGAGTGTACCTAACTATGGCTACACCTTC

v_call: TRBV7-3
clone_size: .
d_call: .
j_call: TRBJ2-3
cdr3_aa: CASSLMRGGGTDTQYF
cdr3_nt: TGTGCCAGCAGCTTAATGAGGGGCGGGGGCACAGATACGCAGTATTTT

v_call: TRBV6-1
clone_size: .
d_call: TRBD2
j_call: TRBJ2-1
cdr3_aa: CASSGLAGGPGVYEQFF
cdr3_nt: TGTGCCAGCAGTGGACTAGCGGGAGGGCCTGGGGTTTATGAGCAGTTCTTC

v_call: TRBV5-1
clone_size: .
d_call: .
j_call: TRBJ1-6
cdr3_aa: CASSLEGGRNSPLHF
cdr3_nt: TGCGCCAGCAGCTTGGAGGGGGGCCGAAATTCACCCCTCCACTTT

v_call: TRBV18
clone_size: .
d_call: .
j_call: TRBJ2-3
cdr3_aa: CASSPGPSTDTQYF
cdr3_nt: TGTGCCAGCTCACCAGGGCCTAGCACAGATACGCAGTATTTT

v_call: TRBV7-9
clone_size: .
d_call: .
j_call: TRBJ2-2
cdr3_aa: CASSLTDTGELFF
cdr3_nt: TGTGCCAGCAGTTTGACCGATACCGGGGAGCTGTTTTTT

v_call: TRBV7-9
clone_size: .
d_call: TRBD1
j_call: TRBJ1-4
cdr3_aa: CASSSLDRNNEKLFF
cdr3_nt: TGTGCCAGCAGCTCCCTGGACAGGAATAATGAAAAACTGTTTTTT

v_call: TRBV6-1
clone_size: .
d_call: .
j_call: TRBJ1-6
cdr3_aa: CASSQDSSYNSPLHF
cdr3_nt: TGTGCCAGCAGCCAAGACAGCTCCTATAATTCACCCCTCCACTTT

v_call: TRBV9
clone_size: once
d_call: .
j_call: TRBJ2-7
cdr3_aa: CASSALAISYEQYF
cdr3_nt: TGTGCCAGCAGCGCTCTAGCGATCTCCTACGAGCAGTACTTC

v_call: TRBV9
clone_size: .
d_call: TRBD1
j_call: TRBJ1-1
cdr3_aa: CASSPRQGNTEAFF
cdr3_nt: TGTGCCAGCAGCCCCCGACAGGGTAACACTGAAGCTTTCTTT

v_call: TRBV19
clone_size: .
d_call: .
j_call: TRBJ1-2
cdr3_aa: CASSIQPYGYTF
cdr3_nt: TGTGCCAGTAGTATTCAGCCCTATGGCTACACCTTC

v_call: TRBV18
clone_size: once
d_call: .
j_call: TRBJ1-1
cdr3_aa: CASSPPGLRETEAFF
cdr3_nt: TGTGCCAGCTCACCACCGGGACTCAGGGAAACTGAAGCTTTCTTT

v_call: TRBV6-4
clone_size: once
d_call: TRBD1
j_call: TRBJ2-2
cdr3_aa: CATRRGQNTGELFF
cdr3_nt: TGTGCCACGCGCAGGGGGCAGAACACCGGGGAGCTGTTTTTT

v_call: TRBV19
clone_size: .
d_call: .
j_call: TRBJ2-1
cdr3_aa: CASSTGGNEQFF
cdr3_nt: TGTGCCAGTAGTACAGGGGGGAATGAGCAGTTCTTC

v_call: TRBV11-3
clone_size: .
d_call: .
j_call: TRBJ2-1
cdr3_aa: CASSLEGGANNEQFF
cdr3_nt: TGTGCCAGCAGCTTAGAGGGGGGAGCGAATAATGAGCAGTTCTTC

v_call: TRBV14
clone_size: .
d_call: TRBD2
j_call: TRBJ2-5
cdr3_aa: CASSQAVLAGGRGETQYF
cdr3_nt: TGTGCCAGCAGCCAAGCCGTCCTAGCGGGAGGGCGTGGAGAGACCCAGTACTTC

v_call: TRBV5-6
clone_size: .
d_call: .
j_call: TRBJ1-2
cdr3_aa: CASSFISGVNYGYTF
cdr3_nt: TGTGCCAGCAGCTTCATCTCAGGGGTTAACTATGGCTACACCTTC

v_call: TRBV7-2
clone_size: .
d_call: .
j_call: TRBJ1-2
cdr3_aa: CASRPRTVPNYGYTF
cdr3_nt: TGTGCCAGCAGACCTAGGACAGTACCTAACTATGGCTACACCTTC

v_call: TRBV27
clone_size: .
d_call: .
j_call: TRBJ2-7
cdr3_aa: CASSFRFSYEQYF
cdr3_nt: TGTGCCAGCAGTTTTAGGTTTAGCTACGAGCAGTACTTC

v_call: TRBV5-1
clone_size: .
d_call: .
j_call: TRBJ2-7
cdr3_aa: CASSLGEGYEQYF
cdr3_nt: TGCGCCAGCAGCTTGGGTGAGGGCTACGAGCAGTACTTC

v_call: TRBV27
clone_size: .
d_call: TRBD2
j_call: TRBJ2-4
cdr3_aa: CASSLGLAGGPGIQYF
cdr3_nt: TGTGCCAGCAGTTTAGGATTAGCGGGGGGGCCGGGCATTCAGTACTTC

v_call: TRBV24-1
clone_size: .
d_call: .
j_call: TRBJ1-3
cdr3_aa: CATSELRVPSGNTIYF
cdr3_nt: TGTGCCACCAGTGAGCTCCGGGTCCCCTCTGGAAACACCATATATTTT

v_call: TRBV28
clone_size: .
d_call: .
j_call: TRBJ2-1
cdr3_aa: CASSPQTSRSYNEQFF
cdr3_nt: TGTGCCAGCAGTCCGCAAACTAGCCGGTCCTACAATGAGCAGTTCTTC